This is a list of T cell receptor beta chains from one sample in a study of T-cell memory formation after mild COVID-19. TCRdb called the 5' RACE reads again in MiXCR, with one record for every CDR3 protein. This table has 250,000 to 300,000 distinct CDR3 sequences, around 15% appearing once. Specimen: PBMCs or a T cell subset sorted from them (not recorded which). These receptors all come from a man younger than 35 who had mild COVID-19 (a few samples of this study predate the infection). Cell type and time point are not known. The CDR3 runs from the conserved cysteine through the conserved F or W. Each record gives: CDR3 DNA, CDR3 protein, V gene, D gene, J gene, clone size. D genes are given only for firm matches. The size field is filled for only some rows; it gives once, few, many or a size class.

TGTGCCAGCATCCGGACAGGGCCAGCAGATACGCAGTATTTT,CASIRTGPADTQYF,TRBV7-2,TRBD1,TRBJ2-3,NA
TGTGCCATACATAGGAACACCGGGGAGCTGTTTTTT,CAIHRNTGELFF,TRBV12-3/TRBV12-4,NA,TRBJ2-2,NA
TGTGCCAGCAGTTTGGCGGGGGACAATGAGCAGTTCTTC,CASSLAGDNEQFF,TRBV12-3/TRBV12-4,TRBD2,TRBJ2-1,few
TGTGCCAGCTCAAGTGGGACAGGGGGCTTCACTGAAGCTTTCTTT,CASSSGTGGFTEAFF,TRBV18,TRBD1,TRBJ1-1,NA
TGTGCCAGCACGACGGGGGCCTACAATGAGCAGTTCTTC,CASTTGAYNEQFF,TRBV6-2/TRBV6-3,NA,TRBJ2-1,few
TGTGCCAGCAGCCGATTCAGGGGGTCTAGGGACACTGAAGCTTTCTTT,CASSRFRGSRDTEAFF,TRBV7-9,TRBD1,TRBJ1-1,few
TGTGCCAGCAGTCCGAGGAATACAGAGACCCAGTACTTC,CASSPRNTETQYF,TRBV6-5,NA,TRBJ2-5,NA
TGTGCCAGCAGCCACAGGCGCTCCTACGAGCAGTACTTC,CASSHRRSYEQYF,TRBV3-1,NA,TRBJ2-7,few
TGCGCCAGCAGCCAAGGTCTAGAGCCCACAGATACGCAGTATTTT,CASSQGLEPTDTQYF,TRBV4-1,NA,TRBJ2-3,NA
TGTGCCAGCAGTTCGAAGGCTGCCGGCACTGAAGCTGTCTTT,CASSSKAAGTEAVF,TRBV12-3/TRBV12-4,NA,TRBJ1-1,NA
TGTGCCAGCAGTGCCGGTCGGGACCAGCCGTATACGCAGTATTTT,CASSAGRDQPYTQYF,TRBV2,NA,TRBJ2-3,few
TGTGCCACCAGTGATGGAGGGGGGTATGAGCAGTTCTTC,CATSDGGGYEQFF,TRBV24-1,NA,TRBJ2-1,few
TGCAGCGTTTCCTTACTGGGAAGCACAGATACGCAGTATTTT,CSVSLLGSTDTQYF,TRBV29-1,NA,TRBJ2-3,NA
TGCAGTGCTAGAGCCCTTGGTCAGGGTGAGCAGTACTTC,CSARALGQGEQYF,TRBV20-1,NA,TRBJ2-7,few
TGCAGTGCCCCGTGGACAGGAGGAAACAATGAGCAGTTCTTC,CSAPWTGGNNEQFF,TRBV20-1,TRBD1,TRBJ2-1,NA
TGCAGTGCTAGAGATTCGACTAGCGGGGGCTCCTACGAGCAGTACTTC,CSARDSTSGGSYEQYF,TRBV20-1,TRBD2,TRBJ2-7,NA
TGTGCCTGCACCGGGACAGGGCCCGTGAACACTGAAGCTTTCTTT,CACTGTGPVNTEAFF,TRBV6-6,TRBD1,TRBJ1-1,NA
TGCGCCAGCAGCCAAGTCCTCGGGCGGAGCTCCTACGAGCAGTACTTC,CASSQVLGRSSYEQYF,TRBV4-1,NA,TRBJ2-7,many
TGTGCCAGCAGACCGACAGCCTACTATGGCTACACCTTC,CASRPTAYYGYTF,TRBV27,NA,TRBJ1-2,NA
TGTGCCAGCAGCTTCGGGGGGCGCACTGAAGCTTTCTTT,CASSFGGRTEAFF,TRBV7-9,NA,TRBJ1-1,few
TGTGCCAGCAGCAAAGGAGGGAGTTACCATGGCTACACCTTC,CASSKGGSYHGYTF,TRBV21-1,NA,TRBJ1-2,few
TGTGCCAGCAGCCTCGGGACGGGCGATTGGTACAATGAGCAGTTCTTC,CASSLGTGDWYNEQFF,TRBV7-9,NA,TRBJ2-1,NA
TGTGCCAGCAGTTACCGGGCGGGGGGGCATGGAGATACGCAGTATTTT,CASSYRAGGHGDTQYF,TRBV6-5,TRBD2,TRBJ2-3,few
TGTGCCAGCAGTTCCAGGGTCTCACCCCTCCACTTT,CASSSRVSPLHF,TRBV12-3/TRBV12-4,NA,TRBJ1-6,few
TGTGCCAGCAGTTTTGGACTTGGCCCGTTCTTC,CASSFGLGPFF,TRBV6-2/TRBV6-3,NA,TRBJ2-1,NA
TGCAGCGTTGGACAGGGGAGGTTGGAGCCCCAGCATTTT,CSVGQGRLEPQHF,TRBV29-1,TRBD1,TRBJ1-5,NA
TGTGCCACCAGCAGAGATCATGGGGGGGCTGAAGCTTTCTTT,CATSRDHGGAEAFF,TRBV15,NA,TRBJ1-1,many
TGTGCCAGCTCACCCTTGGGGCCAGGGGGCGGTAATTCACCCCTCCACTTT,CASSPLGPGGGNSPLHF,TRBV18,TRBD1,TRBJ1-6,few
TGTGCCAGCAGTCTTACTAGCGGGGGTTCAGATACGCAGTATTTT,CASSLTSGGSDTQYF,TRBV12-3/TRBV12-4,TRBD2,TRBJ2-3,many
TGTGCCAGCAGGTTGTCAGTTGCGGGTTCACCCCTCCACTTT,CASRLSVAGSPLHF,TRBV6-5,NA,TRBJ1-6,few
TGTGCCACCGGGCGGGTGGATACTGAAGCTTTCTTT,CATGRVDTEAFF,TRBV10-3,NA,TRBJ1-1,NA
TGCAGTGTCCCGAAGGTGAATCAGCCCCAGCATTTT,CSVPKVNQPQHF,TRBV20-1,NA,TRBJ1-5,few
TGCGCCAGCAGCCGAGGGACAGGGGGTATCAATCAGCCCCAGCATTTT,CASSRGTGGINQPQHF,TRBV4-1,TRBD1,TRBJ1-5,few
TGCAGTGCTAGACCTGCGGGGTCGGGCTCACCCACAGATACGCAGTATTTT,CSARPAGSGSPTDTQYF,TRBV20-1,NA,TRBJ2-3,NA
TGTGCCAGCAGCTTAGATCAAAGGGAGACACCCCTCCACTTT,CASSLDQRETPLHF,TRBV11-2,NA,TRBJ1-6,few
TGTGCCAGCAGTTACGGGCAGGGGTACAATGAGCAGTTCTTC,CASSYGQGYNEQFF,TRBV6-5,NA,TRBJ2-1,few
TGTGCCAGCAGCCAAGATCGGTACTGGAGGGATACGAACACTGAAGCTTTCTTT,CASSQDRYWRDTNTEAFF,TRBV14,NA,TRBJ1-1,few
TGTGCCAGCTCACCACCGTCCGACGGTGGAGATACGCAGTATTTT,CASSPPSDGGDTQYF,TRBV18,NA,TRBJ2-3,NA
TGTGCCAGCAGCCCGACCCCCTATGGCTACACCTTC,CASSPTPYGYTF,TRBV7-2,NA,TRBJ1-2,many
TGTGCCAGCAGGAACGTCAGGGGTGGAGATACGCAGTATTTT,CASRNVRGGDTQYF,TRBV7-2,NA,TRBJ2-3,few
TGTGCCAGCAGTCCACAGGGGGGGGATCAGCCCCAGCATTTT,CASSPQGGDQPQHF,TRBV12-3/TRBV12-4,TRBD1,TRBJ1-5,many
TGTGCCAGCAGTTACCCGAAACCCAGACAGGGGGGATATTCACCCCTCCACTTT,CASSYPKPRQGGYSPLHF,TRBV6-2/TRBV6-3,TRBD1,TRBJ1-6,few
TGTGCCAGCAGGGCCTCGGGACGGTTAAGTAACAATGAGCAGTTCTTC,CASRASGRLSNNEQFF,TRBV12-3/TRBV12-4,NA,TRBJ2-1,NA
TGCGCCAGCAGCCAAGTAGGGACAGGGGGCGCGGGAACTGAAGCTTTCTTT,CASSQVGTGGAGTEAFF,TRBV4-3,TRBD1,TRBJ1-1,NA
TGTGCCAGCAGTGAGAGCACTGAAGCTTTCTTT,CASSESTEAFF,TRBV2,NA,TRBJ1-1,few
TGTGCCAGCAGCTATAGCGGGGGGGCGGGGGAGCAGTACTTC,CASSYSGGAGEQYF,TRBV6-5,TRBD2,TRBJ2-7,many
TGTGCCAGCAGCTTAGTCCTGGGCCCGCTCTACAATGAGCAGTTCTTC,CASSLVLGPLYNEQFF,TRBV7-2,NA,TRBJ2-1,NA
TGCGCCAGCAGCTTTCTCGCAGAAAACACTGAAGCTTTCTTT,CASSFLAENTEAFF,TRBV5-1,NA,TRBJ1-1,NA
TGTGCCACCAGCAGAGGGGTCGGACAGGGTGATGAAAAACTGTTTTTT,CATSRGVGQGDEKLFF,TRBV15,TRBD1,TRBJ1-4,NA
TGTGCCAGCGGGAGGGGTCTCTACGAGCAGTACTTC,CASGRGLYEQYF,TRBV6-2/TRBV6-3,TRBD2,TRBJ2-7,few
TGTGCCACCAGTGTTACCGGGACAGGCCACCTTAGCTCCTACAATGAGCAGTTCTTC,CATSVTGTGHLSSYNEQFF,TRBV24-1,TRBD1,TRBJ2-1,NA
TGCGCCAGCATCGGGGACAGGATGAACACTGAAGCTTTCTTT,CASIGDRMNTEAFF,TRBV5-1,TRBD1,TRBJ1-1,NA
TGTGCCAGCAAGGAAGACAGGGTTGAAGAGACCCAGTACTTC,CASKEDRVEETQYF,TRBV7-6,TRBD1,TRBJ2-5,few